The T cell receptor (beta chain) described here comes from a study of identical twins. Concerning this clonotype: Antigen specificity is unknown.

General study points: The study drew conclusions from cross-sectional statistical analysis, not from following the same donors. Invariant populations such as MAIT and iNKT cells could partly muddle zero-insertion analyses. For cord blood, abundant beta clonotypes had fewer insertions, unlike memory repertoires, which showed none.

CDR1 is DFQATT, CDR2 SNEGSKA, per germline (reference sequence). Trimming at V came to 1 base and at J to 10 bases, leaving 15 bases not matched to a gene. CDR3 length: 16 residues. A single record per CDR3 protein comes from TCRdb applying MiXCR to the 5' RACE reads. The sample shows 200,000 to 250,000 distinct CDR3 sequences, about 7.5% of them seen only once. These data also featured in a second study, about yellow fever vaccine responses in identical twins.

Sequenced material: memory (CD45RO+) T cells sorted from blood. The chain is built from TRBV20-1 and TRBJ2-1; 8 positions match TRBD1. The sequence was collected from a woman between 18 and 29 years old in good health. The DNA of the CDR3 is TGCAGTGCTAGAGCCATTGACAGGGGCTCAGAGGAGGAGCAGTTCTTC. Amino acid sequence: CSARAIDRGSEEEQFF.